Sequencing of this TCR beta chain was carried out in a study of blood T cells in healthy people across ages. General study results and limits: Among T cells, TCR beta diversity per million cells dropped roughly linearly as age rose.

With regard to this clonotype: Antigen specificity is unknown.

The CDR3 extends over 13 amino acids. Germline CDR1 reads MNHEY; CDR2 reads SMNVEV (reference sequence). V lost 5 bases and J 3 bases, leaving 11 bases between the germline ends. Sample-barcoded 5' priming and a J-beta primer mix drove a second PCR of about 6 to 12 cycles. TCRdb redid the calling of the 5' RACE reads with MiXCR, one entry per CDR3 protein. The sample carries some 860,000 distinct CDR3 sequences, 56% recorded once. Peripheral blood, about 10 milliliters per donor, was collected. The chain carries TRBV27 and TRBJ2-7; no definite D call. The TCR originated in a middle-aged man in good health. The sample taken for sequencing was blood. CDR3 region: CASSTDPYYEQYF. The DNA for the CDR3 is TGTGCCAGCAGTACAGATCCTTACTACGAGCAGTACTTC.